This passage covers 9 T cell receptor beta chains from one sample sequenced in a study of shared clonotypes between healthy human individuals. This table comes from immunoSEQ multiplex PCR, and its TCRdb copy is limited to in-frame clones, with some not included. The data contain about 490,000 clones, roughly 85% of them singletons. Sample: PBMCs. All receptors derive from a woman aged 40 to 50 in good health. Some clones in this sample may be carry-over from other donors' samples.

The J gene is TRBJ2-3, the V gene TRBV5-1; 8 bases are shared with TRBD2. The V segment lost 2 bases and the J segment 1 base; nucleotides outside the gene matches: 9. Germline lookup yields CDR1 SGHRS and CDR2 YFSETQ. The CDR3 runs to 17 residues. Here the CDR3 reads CASSLQMGSGGTDTQYF. The CDR3 DNA reads TGCGCCAGCAGCTTACAAATGGGTAGCGGGGGCACAGATACGCAGTATTTT.

Only one count was recorded for this clone. Compared with germline, one end of the junction differs, possibly owing to a read error. This rearrangement joins TRBV7-4 to TRBJ2-2; D could derive from TRBD1 or TRBD2 (5 bases each). Germline-derived CDR1 and CDR2 are SGHVT and SQSDAQ. The CDR3 length is 19 residues. Written as DNA, the CDR3 is TGTGCCAGCAGCTTAGGTCAGGGTACAAGCGGACGCGAACACCGGGGAGCTGTTTTT. Amino acids: CASSLGQGTSGREHRGAVF.

The rearrangement links TRBV18 to TRBJ1-4, with D perhaps matching TRBD1 (6 bases). The CDR3 is 16 amino acids. The V and J ends lost 3 bases and 6 bases respectively, with 17 bases between them. CDR1 is KGHSH, CDR2 LQKENI, per germline. The CDR3 here is CASSPPALPGDEKLFF. The CDR3 coding sequence is TGTGCCAGCTCACCCCCTGCCCTCCCAGGGGATGAAAAACTGTTTTTT.

The chain joins TRBV7-9 to TRBJ1-4; 8 bases are shared with TRBD1. V was clipped by 5 bases and J by 8 bases; unmatched bases: 7. The CDR3 loop spans 14 amino acids. The germline V gene encodes CDR1 SEHNR and CDR2 FQNEAQ (reference sequence). The CDR3 DNA reads as TGTGCCAGCAGCGTGCCGGGACAGGACGAAAAACTGTTTTTT. Its protein product is CASSVPGQDEKLFF. Supplemented by reference TRBV7-9 and TRBJ1-4, the full variable domain reads DTGVSQNPRHKITKRGQNVTFRCDPISEHNRLYWYRQTLGQGPEFLTYFQNEAQLEKSRLLSDRFSAERPKGSFSTLEIQRTEQGDSAMYLCASSVPGQDEKLFFGSGTQLSVL.

V and J are TRBV11-2 and TRBJ2-7; D is unclear. Trimming removed 2 bases from V and 6 bases from J, with 8 bases in between. The V gene's germline CDR1 is SGHAT and CDR2 FQNNGV. This CDR3 contains 12 residues. In DNA form, the CDR3 reads TGTGCCAGCAGCTTAAGGGTTCGCGAGCAGTACTTC. This codes for CASSLRVREQYF.

This chain links TRBV6-5 with TRBJ2-2; D gene uncertain. This CDR3 has 13 amino acids. Deletions cut 7 bases from V and 0 bases from J, with 6 bases between. CDR1 and CDR2 (germline): MNHEY, SVGAGI. Written as DNA, the CDR3 is TGTGCCAGCACAACAGCGAACACCGGGGAGCTGTTTTTT. This translates into CASTTANTGELFF.

This clone has at least ten counts. In the same sample, other DNA sequences code for this CDR3. This chain connects TRBV19 to TRBJ2-7, with 9 bases identical to TRBD2. The CDR3 is made up of 14 amino acids. With 4 bases clipped from V and 4 bases from J, the junction kept 5 bases outside the gene matches. Germline assignment: CDR1 LNHDA and CDR2 SQIVND (reference sequence). The CDR3 region is CASSTPGLAYEQYF. DNA for the CDR3: TGTGCCAGTAGTACACCGGGACTAGCTTACGAGCAGTACTTC.

The chain links TRBV7-2 to TRBJ2-7; D call uncertain. Germline V lookup: CDR1 SGHTA, CDR2 FQGNSA. The CDR3 has 11 amino acids. With 8 bases removed from V and 3 bases from J, the gap between germline ends came to 8 bases. The CDR3 sequence: CASFGNYEQYF. CDR3 coding DNA: TGTGCCAGCTTCGGCAACTACGAGCAGTACTTC.

V usage is TRBV30 and J usage is TRBJ2-4, with 9 bases matching TRBD2. The V and J ends lost 2 bases and 0 bases, in that order; junction bases with no gene match: 11. Germline assignment: CDR1 GTSNPN and CDR2 SVGIG (reference sequence). CDR3 size: 18 residues. The CDR3 nucleotides read TGTGCCTGGAGTCGAACTAGCGGGTCCCTTATAGCCAAAAACATTCAGTACTTC. Translated, it gives CAWSRTSGSLIAKNIQYF.